The 5 T cell receptor beta chains below come from one sample, sequenced in a study of shared clonotypes between healthy human individuals. TCRdb's table, derived via immunoSEQ multiplex PCR, lists solely in-frame clones and lacks some. The top ten clones hold about 0.52% of a sample with about 1 million clones, around 78% of them seen once. The sequenced sample consisted of memory CD4+ T cells from PBMCs. Stated subset: CD45RA-negative fraction. The receptors derive from a man younger than 35 in good health. Some clones in this sample may be carry-over from other donors' samples.

The genes are TRBV6-1 and TRBJ2-1; the match to TRBD1 covers 11 bases. The CDR3 is 15 amino acids. V shed 4 bases, J shed 8 bases, and the junction held 7 bases outside the gene matches. CDR1 is MNHNS, CDR2 SASEGT, per germline. CDR3 bases: TGTGCCAGCAGTGGGGGGACAGGGGGAAGGCATGAGCAGTTCTTC. It translates to CASSGGTGGRHEQFF.

About this clone: The sample has other DNA sequences that encode this CDR3 too. The chain joins TRBV28 to TRBJ1-2; possibly TRBD1 for D (5 bases). CDR3 size: 13 residues. Per the germline V gene, CDR1 is MDHEN and CDR2 is SYDVKM. The V and J ends lost 5 bases and 2 bases respectively, with 9 bases between them. As DNA, the CDR3 is TGTGCCAGCAGTCTACAGGTGAACTATGGCTACACCTTC. This gives the protein CASSLQVNYGYTF.

This clone was counted a single time. V gene TRBV27 combines with J gene TRBJ2-5; D possibly corresponds to TRBD1 (6 bases). Germline CDR1 is MNHEY and CDR2 is SMNVEV (reference sequence). This CDR3 contains 14 residues. The ends were cut back, 6 bases at V and 7 bases at J, with 18 bases in the middle. The CDR3 spells CASRLDRTGGTQYF. The CDR3, as DNA: TGTGCCAGCAGACTCGACAGGACGGGTGGGACCCAGTACTTC.

The V gene is TRBV30, the J gene TRBJ2-3; D remains unclear. Germline assignment: CDR1 GTSNPN and CDR2 SVGIG (reference sequence). This CDR3 is 14 amino acids long. V lost 0 bases and J lost 1, with 8 bases in between. In DNA form, the CDR3 reads TGTGCCTGGAGTGTAAACACTCGCACAGATACGCAGTATTTT. Protein sequence: CAWSVNTRTDTQYF.

In this sample, this clone turned up many times. V is TRBV4-1 and J is TRBJ2-1, with a weak D call TRBD1 (7 bases). V lost 3 bases, J lost 7 bases, and 19 bases lay in between. Germline V gene sequence: CDR1 MGHRA, CDR2 YSYEKL. The CDR3 runs 16 residues. The CDR3 DNA reads as TGCGCCAGCAGCCACTCGGCGCAGGGGGGTTGGAATGAGCAGTTCTTC. As protein: CASSHSAQGGWNEQFF.